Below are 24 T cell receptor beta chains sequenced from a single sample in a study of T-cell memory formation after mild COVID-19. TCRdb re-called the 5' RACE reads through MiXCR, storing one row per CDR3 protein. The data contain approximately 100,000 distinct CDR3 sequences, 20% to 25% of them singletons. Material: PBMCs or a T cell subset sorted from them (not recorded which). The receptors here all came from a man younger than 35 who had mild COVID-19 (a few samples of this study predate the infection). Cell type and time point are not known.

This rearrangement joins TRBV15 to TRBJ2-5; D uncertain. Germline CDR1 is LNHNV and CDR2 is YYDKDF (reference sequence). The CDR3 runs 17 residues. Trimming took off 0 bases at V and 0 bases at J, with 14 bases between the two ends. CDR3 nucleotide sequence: TGTGCCACCAGCAGAGAAGATCTCTTGCTGTACCAAGAGACCCAGTACTTC. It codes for CATSREDLLLYQETQYF.

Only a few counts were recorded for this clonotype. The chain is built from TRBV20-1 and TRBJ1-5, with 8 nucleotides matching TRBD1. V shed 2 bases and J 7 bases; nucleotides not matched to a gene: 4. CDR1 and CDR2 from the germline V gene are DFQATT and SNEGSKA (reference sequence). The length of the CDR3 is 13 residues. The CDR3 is CSARPDRGQPQHF. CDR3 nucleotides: TGCAGTGCTAGACCCGACAGGGGCCAGCCCCAGCATTTT.

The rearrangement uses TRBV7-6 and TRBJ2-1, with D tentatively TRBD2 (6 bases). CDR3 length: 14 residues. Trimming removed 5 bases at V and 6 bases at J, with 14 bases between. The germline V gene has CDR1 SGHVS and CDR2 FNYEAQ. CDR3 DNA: TGTGCCAGCAGCCTACGGGACTTCCCCAATGAGCAGTTCTTC. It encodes CASSLRDFPNEQFF.

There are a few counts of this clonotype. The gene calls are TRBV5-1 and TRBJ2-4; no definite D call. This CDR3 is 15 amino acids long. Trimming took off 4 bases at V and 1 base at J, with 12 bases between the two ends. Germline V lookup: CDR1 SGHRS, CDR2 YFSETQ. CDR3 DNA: TGCGCCAGCAGCCAGACGGCTGGGGCCAAAAACATTCAGTACTTC. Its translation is CASSQTAGAKNIQYF.

CDR3 region: CASSLGPLGNQPQHF. The CDR3 nucleotides read TGTGCCAGCAGTTTAGGGCCACTGGGCAATCAGCCCCAGCATTTT. The chain couples TRBV12-3 or TRBV12-4 to TRBJ1-5; D call uncertain. The CDR3 totals 15 residues. V lost 1 base to trimming and J lost 2 bases, with 9 bases between them.

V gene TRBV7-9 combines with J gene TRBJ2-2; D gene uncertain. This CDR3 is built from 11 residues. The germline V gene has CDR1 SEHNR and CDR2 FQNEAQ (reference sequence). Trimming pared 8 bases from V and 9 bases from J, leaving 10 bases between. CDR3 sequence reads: CASGKGRELFF. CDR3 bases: TGTGCCAGCGGGAAGGGCCGGGAGCTGTTTTTT.

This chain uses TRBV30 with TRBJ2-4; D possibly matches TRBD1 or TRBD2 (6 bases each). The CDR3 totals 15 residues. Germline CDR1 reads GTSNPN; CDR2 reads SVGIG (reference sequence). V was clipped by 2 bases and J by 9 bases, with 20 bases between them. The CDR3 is CAWSRGGTLDSIQYF. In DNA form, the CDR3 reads TGTGCCTGGAGTAGAGGGGGGACATTGGATAGCATTCAGTACTTC.

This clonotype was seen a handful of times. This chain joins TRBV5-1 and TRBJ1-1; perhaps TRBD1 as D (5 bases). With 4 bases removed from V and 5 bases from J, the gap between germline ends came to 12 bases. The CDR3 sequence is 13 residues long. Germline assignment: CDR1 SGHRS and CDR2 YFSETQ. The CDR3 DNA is TGCGCCAGCAGCAAGAACTCAGGGACTGAAGCTTTCTTT. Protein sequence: CASSKNSGTEAFF.

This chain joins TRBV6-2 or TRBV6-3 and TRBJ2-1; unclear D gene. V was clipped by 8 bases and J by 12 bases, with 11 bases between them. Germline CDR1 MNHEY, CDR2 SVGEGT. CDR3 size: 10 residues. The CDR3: CASSTDPQFF. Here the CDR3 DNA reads TGTGCCAGCTCCACGGACCCGCAGTTCTTC.

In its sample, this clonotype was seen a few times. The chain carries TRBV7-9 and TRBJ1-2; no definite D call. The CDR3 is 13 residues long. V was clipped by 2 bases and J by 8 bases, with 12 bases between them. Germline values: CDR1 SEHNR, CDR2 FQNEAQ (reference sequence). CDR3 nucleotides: TGTGCCAGCAGCTTATGGAGGATCCACGGCTACACCTTC. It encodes CASSLWRIHGYTF.

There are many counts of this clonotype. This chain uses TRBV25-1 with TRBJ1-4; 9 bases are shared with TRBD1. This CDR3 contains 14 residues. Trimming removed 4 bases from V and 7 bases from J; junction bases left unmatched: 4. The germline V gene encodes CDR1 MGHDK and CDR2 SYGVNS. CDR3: CASSGDREVEKLFF. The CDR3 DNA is TGTGCCAGCAGTGGGGACAGGGAGGTTGAAAAACTGTTTTTT.

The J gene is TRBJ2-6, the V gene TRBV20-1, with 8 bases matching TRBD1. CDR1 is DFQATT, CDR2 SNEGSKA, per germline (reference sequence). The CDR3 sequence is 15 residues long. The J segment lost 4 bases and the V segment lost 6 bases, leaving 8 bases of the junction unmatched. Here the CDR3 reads CSAPDRVSGANVLTF. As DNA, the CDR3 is TGCAGTGCCCCGGACAGGGTGTCCGGGGCCAACGTCCTGACTTTC.

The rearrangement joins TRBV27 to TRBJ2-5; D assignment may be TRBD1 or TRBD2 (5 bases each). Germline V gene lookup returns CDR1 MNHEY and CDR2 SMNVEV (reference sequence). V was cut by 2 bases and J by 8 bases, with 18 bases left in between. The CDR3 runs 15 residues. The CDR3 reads CASSLGAGTEGTQYF. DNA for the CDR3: TGTGCCAGCAGTTTAGGGGCAGGGACCGAAGGAACCCAGTACTTC.

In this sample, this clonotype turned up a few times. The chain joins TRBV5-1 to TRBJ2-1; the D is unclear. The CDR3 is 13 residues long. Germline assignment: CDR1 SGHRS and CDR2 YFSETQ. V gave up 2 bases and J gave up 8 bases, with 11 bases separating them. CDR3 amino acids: CASSFRTRDEQFF. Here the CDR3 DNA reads TGCGCCAGCAGCTTTAGAACACGCGATGAGCAGTTCTTC.

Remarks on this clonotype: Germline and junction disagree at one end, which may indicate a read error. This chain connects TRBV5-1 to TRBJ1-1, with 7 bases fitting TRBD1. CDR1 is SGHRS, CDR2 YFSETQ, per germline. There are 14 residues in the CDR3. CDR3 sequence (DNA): TGCGCCAGAAGCTTGGGACAGCCGAACACTGAAGCTTTCTTT. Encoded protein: CARSLGQPNTEAFF. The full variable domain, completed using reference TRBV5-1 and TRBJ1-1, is KAGVTQTPRYLIKTRGQQVTLSCSPISGHRSVSWYQQTPGQGLQFLFEYFSETQRNKGNFPGRFSGRQFSNSRSEMNVSTLELGDSALYLCARSLGQPNTEAFFGQGTRLTVV.

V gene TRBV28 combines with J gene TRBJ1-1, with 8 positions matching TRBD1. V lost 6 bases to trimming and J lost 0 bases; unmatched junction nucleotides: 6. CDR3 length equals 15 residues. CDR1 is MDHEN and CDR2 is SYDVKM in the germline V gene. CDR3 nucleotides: TGTGCCAGCAGCCCACAGGGGGGGCTGAACACTGAAGCTTTCTTT. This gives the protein CASSPQGGLNTEAFF.

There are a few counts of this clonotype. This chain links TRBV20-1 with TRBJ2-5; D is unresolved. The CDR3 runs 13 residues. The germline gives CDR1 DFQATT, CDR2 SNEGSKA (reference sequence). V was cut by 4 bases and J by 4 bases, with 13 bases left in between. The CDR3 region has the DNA TGCAGTGCTACCCCAAGCCTTACAGAGACCCAGTACTTC. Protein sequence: CSATPSLTETQYF.

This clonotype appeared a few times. The CDR3 spells CASSLAGRDTQYF. The DNA for the CDR3 is TGTGCCAGCAGCTTGGCAGGAAGAGATACGCAGTATTTT. The chain employs TRBV7-9 and TRBJ2-3; no reliable D call. The V end lost 3 bases, the J end lost 5 bases, and 9 bases lay between the germline ends. From germline, CDR1 is SEHNR and CDR2 FQNEAQ (reference sequence). The CDR3 is made up of 13 amino acids.

CDR3 sequence: CASSLNPIGPGNTIYF. CDR3 DNA sequence: TGTGCCAGCAGCTTAAACCCAATTGGTCCTGGAAACACCATATATTTT. V and J are TRBV7-9 and TRBJ1-3; no definite D call. CDR3 length equals 16 residues. V was cut by 2 bases and J by 2 bases, with 13 bases left in between. From germline, CDR1 is SEHNR and CDR2 FQNEAQ (reference sequence).

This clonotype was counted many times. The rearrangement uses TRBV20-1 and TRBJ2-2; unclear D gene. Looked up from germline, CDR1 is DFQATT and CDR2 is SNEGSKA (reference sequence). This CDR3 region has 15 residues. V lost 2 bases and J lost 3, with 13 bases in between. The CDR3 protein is CSARMDGRDTGELFF. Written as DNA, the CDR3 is TGCAGTGCTAGAATGGACGGTAGGGACACCGGGGAGCTGTTTTTT.

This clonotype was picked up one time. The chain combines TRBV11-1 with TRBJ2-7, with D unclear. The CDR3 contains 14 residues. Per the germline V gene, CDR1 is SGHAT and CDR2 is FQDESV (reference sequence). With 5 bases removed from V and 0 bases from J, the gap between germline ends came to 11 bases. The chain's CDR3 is CASSRYSDSYEQYF. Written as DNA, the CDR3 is TGTGCCAGCAGCCGTTACAGTGACTCCTACGAGCAGTACTTC.

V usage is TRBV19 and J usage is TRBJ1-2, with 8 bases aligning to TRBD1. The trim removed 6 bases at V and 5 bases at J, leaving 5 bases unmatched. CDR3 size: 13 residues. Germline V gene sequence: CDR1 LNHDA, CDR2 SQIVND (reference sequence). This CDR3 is CASRVRTGYGYTF. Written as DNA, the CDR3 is TGTGCCAGTAGGGTACGGACAGGGTATGGCTACACCTTC.

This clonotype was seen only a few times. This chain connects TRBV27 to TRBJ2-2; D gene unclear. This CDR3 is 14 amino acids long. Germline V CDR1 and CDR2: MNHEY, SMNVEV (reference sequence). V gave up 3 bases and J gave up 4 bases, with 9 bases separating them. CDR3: CASSFLGSTGELFF. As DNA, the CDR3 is TGTGCCAGCAGTTTTCTGGGTTCCACCGGGGAGCTGTTTTTT.

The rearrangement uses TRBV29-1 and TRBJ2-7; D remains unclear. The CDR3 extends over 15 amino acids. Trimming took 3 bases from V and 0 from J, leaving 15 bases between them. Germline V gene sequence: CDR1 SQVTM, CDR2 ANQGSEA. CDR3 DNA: TGCAGCGTTGAGGACCTCGTAAGGAGCTCCTACGAGCAGTACGTC. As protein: CSVEDLVRSSYEQYV.